These 4 T cell receptor beta chains share one sample of origin, sequenced in a study of blood T cell repertoires in COVID-19. Clones were sequenced by immunoSEQ multiplex PCR, and TCRdb holds only the in-frame ones, with some missing. The sample has about 200,000 clones; around 83% are singletons. Source material: peripheral blood. Receptors were obtained from a woman of 80 years or more with COVID-19, enrolled during active disease.

This sequence joins TRBV6-6 and TRBJ2-4, with 12 bases matching TRBD1. Germline V CDR1 and CDR2: MNHNY, SVGAGI (reference sequence). The CDR3 sequence is 16 residues long. The V segment lost 4 bases and the J segment 8 bases; nucleotides outside the gene matches: 9. The CDR3 DNA reads TGTGCCAGCAGTTCACTACCGGGACAGGGGGCATACATTCAGTACTTC. This translates into CASSSLPGQGAYIQYF.

The chain carries TRBV13 and TRBJ1-2; maybe TRBD1 (5 bases). Trimming stripped 6 bases from V and 3 bases from J, with 17 bases between. This CDR3 has 15 residues. Per germline, CDR1 PRHDT and CDR2 FYEKMQ (reference sequence). CDR3 sequence reads: CASRRVPRGDYGYTF. The CDR3 bases are TGTGCCAGCAGAAGGGTCCCGCGGGGGGACTATGGCTACACCTTC.

This clone showed up just once. The genes are TRBV6-5 and TRBJ1-3; D is undetermined. This CDR3 has 14 amino acids. Deletions cut 7 bases from V and 0 bases from J, with 10 bases between. Looked up from germline, CDR1 is MNHEY and CDR2 is SVGAGI. The CDR3 bases are TGTGCCAGCACCGAGGTCTACTCTGGAAACACCATATATTTT. This translates into CASTEVYSGNTIYF.

This chain uses TRBV27 with TRBJ1-4, with D perhaps matching TRBD1 (5 bases). This CDR3 contains 14 residues. Per the germline V gene, CDR1 is MNHEY and CDR2 is SMNVEV (reference sequence). Trimming shortened V by 6 bases and J by 8 bases, and 16 bases separated the two germline ends. The CDR3 sequence is CASSQLGRGEKLFF. The CDR3 region has the DNA TGTGCCAGCAGCCAACTAGGACGGGGGGAAAAACTGTTTTTT.